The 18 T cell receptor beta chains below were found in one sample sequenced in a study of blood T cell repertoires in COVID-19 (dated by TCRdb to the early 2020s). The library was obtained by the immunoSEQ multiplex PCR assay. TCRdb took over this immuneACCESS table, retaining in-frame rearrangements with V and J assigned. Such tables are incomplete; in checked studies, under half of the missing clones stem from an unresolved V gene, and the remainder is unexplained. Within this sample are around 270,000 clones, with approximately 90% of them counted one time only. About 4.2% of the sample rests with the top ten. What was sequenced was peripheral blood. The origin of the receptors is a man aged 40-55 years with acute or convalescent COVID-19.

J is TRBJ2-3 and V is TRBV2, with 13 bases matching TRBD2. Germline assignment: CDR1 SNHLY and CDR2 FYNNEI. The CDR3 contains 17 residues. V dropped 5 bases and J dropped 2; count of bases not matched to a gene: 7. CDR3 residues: CASSRWTSGGDTDTQYF. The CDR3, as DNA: TGTGCCAGCAGTCGCTGGACTAGCGGGGGTGACACAGATACGCAGTATTTT.

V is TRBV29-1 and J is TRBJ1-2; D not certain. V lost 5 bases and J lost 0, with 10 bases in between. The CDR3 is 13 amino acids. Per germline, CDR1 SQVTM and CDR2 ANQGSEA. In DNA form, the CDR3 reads TGCAGCGTTCTAGAGTTTTCTAACTATGGCTACACCTTC. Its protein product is CSVLEFSNYGYTF.

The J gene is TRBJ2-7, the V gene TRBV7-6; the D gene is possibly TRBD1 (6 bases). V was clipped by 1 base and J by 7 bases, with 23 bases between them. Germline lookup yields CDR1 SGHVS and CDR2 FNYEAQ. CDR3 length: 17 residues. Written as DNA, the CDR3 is TGTGCCAGCAGCTTAGACACCGGCCAGGGGTTGTTCGATGAGCAGTACTTC. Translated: CASSLDTGQGLFDEQYF.

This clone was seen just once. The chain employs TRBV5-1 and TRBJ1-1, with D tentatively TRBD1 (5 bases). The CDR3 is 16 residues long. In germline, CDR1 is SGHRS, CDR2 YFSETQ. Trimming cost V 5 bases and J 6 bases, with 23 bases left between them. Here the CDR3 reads CASRANVGGASPEAFF. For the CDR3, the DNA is TGCGCCAGCAGAGCTAATGTCGGTGGGGCCAGCCCTGAAGCTTTCTTT.

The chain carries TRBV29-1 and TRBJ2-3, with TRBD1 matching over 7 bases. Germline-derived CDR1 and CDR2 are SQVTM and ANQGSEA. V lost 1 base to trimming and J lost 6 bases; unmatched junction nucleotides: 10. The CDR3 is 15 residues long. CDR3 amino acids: CSVEVTGVRLDTQYF. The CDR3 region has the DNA TGCAGCGTTGAAGTTACAGGGGTTCGACTGGATACGCAGTATTTT.

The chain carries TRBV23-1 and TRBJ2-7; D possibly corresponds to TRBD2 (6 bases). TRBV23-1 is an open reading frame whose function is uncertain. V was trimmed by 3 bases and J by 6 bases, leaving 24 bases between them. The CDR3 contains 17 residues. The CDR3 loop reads CASSQGLGAGIPSEQYF. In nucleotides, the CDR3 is TGCGCCAGCAGTCAGGGACTCGGGGCAGGGATTCCTAGCGAGCAGTACTTC.

The DNA for the CDR3 is TGTGCCAGCAGTGAAGCAACACAGGGTTACTATGGCTACACCTTC. This codes for CASSEATQGYYGYTF. This chain links TRBV6-1 with TRBJ1-2, with D possibly being TRBD1 (6 bases). Germline loops: CDR1 MNHNS, CDR2 SASEGT. The CDR3 is 15 amino acids. Deletions cut 0 bases from V and 3 bases from J, with 11 bases between.

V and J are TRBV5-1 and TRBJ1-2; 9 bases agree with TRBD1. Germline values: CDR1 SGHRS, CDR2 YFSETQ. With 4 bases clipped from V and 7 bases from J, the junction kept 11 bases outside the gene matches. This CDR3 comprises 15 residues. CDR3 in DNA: TGCGCCAGCAGCCCACGGGACAGGGTGGATCGTGGCTACACCTTC. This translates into CASSPRDRVDRGYTF. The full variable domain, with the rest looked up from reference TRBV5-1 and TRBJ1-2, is KAGVTQTPRYLIKTRGQQVTLSCSPISGHRSVSWYQQTPGQGLQFLFEYFSETQRNKGNFPGRFSGRQFSNSRSEMNVSTLELGDSALYLCASSPRDRVDRGYTFGSGTRLTVV.

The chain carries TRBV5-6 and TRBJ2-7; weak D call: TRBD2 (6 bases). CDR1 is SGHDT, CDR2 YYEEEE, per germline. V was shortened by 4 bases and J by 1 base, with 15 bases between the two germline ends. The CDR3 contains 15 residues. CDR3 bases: TGTGCCAGCAGCAGAGGACGCGCGGGGTCCTACGAGCAGTACTTC. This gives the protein CASSRGRAGSYEQYF.

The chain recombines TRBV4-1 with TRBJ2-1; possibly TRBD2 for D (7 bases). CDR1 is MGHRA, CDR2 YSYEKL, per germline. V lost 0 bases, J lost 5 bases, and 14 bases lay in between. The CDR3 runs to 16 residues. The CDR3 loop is CASSQDGGGRDNEQFF. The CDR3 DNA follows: TGCGCCAGCAGCCAAGATGGGGGGGGCAGGGACAATGAGCAGTTCTTC.

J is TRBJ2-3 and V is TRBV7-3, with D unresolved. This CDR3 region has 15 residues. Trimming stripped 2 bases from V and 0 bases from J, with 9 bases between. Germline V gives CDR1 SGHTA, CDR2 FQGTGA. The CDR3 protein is CASSLSRSSTDTQYF. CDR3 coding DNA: TGTGCCAGCAGCTTATCGCGCTCTAGCACAGATACGCAGTATTTT. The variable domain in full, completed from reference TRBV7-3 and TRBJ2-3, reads GAGVSQTPSNKVTEKGKYVELRCDPISGHTALYWYRQSLGQGPEFLIYFQGTGAADDSGLPNDRFFAVRPEGSVSTLKIQRTERGDSAVYLCASSLSRSSTDTQYFGPGTRLTVL.

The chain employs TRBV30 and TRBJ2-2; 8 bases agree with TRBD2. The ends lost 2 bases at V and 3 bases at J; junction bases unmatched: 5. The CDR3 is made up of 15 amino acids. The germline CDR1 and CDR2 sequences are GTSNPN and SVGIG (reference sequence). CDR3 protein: CAWSQISGDTGELFF. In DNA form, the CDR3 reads TGTGCCTGGAGTCAGATTAGCGGGGACACCGGGGAGCTGTTTTTT.

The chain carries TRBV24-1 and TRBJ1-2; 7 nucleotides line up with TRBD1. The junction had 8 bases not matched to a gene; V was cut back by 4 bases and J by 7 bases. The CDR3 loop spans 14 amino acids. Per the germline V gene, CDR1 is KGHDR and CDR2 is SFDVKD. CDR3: CATSDPGTVSGYTF. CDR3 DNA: TGTGCCACCAGTGACCCCGGGACAGTAAGTGGCTACACCTTC.

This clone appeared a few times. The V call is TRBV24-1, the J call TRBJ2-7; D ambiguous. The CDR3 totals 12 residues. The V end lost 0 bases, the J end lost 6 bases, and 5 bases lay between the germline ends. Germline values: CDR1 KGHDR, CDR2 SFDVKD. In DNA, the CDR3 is TGTGCCACCAGTGATTTGACCAGCGAGCAGTACTTC. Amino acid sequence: CATSDLTSEQYF.

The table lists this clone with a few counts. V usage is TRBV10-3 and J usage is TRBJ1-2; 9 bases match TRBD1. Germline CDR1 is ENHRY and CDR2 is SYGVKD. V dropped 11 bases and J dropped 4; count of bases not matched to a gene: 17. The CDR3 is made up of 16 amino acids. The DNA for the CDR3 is TGTGCCTCCTCCCCTTTGCCCGGGACAGGGACCTATGGCTACACCTTC. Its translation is CASSPLPGTGTYGYTF.

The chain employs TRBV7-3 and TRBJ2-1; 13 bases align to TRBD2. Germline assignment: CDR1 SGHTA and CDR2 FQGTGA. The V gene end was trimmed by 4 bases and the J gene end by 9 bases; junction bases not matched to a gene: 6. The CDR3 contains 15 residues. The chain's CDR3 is CASSSLAGGPPEQFF. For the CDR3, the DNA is TGTGCCAGCAGCTCACTAGCGGGGGGGCCCCCTGAGCAGTTCTTC.

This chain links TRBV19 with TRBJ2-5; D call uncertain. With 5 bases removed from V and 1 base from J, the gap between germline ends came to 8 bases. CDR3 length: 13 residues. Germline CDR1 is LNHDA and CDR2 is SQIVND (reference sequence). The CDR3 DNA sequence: TGTGCCAGTAGTGGCACGGGCCAAGAGACCCAGTACTTC. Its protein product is CASSGTGQETQYF.

The CDR3 nucleotides are TGTGCCAGCAGCTTGGGGGGGACAGGTGAAGCTTTCTTT. It encodes CASSLGGTGEAFF. The chain couples TRBV5-5 to TRBJ1-1; TRBD1 matches 8 bases. Germline V lookup: CDR1 SGHKS, CDR2 YYEKEE (reference sequence). The V and J ends lost 0 bases and 7 bases, in that order; junction bases with no gene match: 2. CDR3 size: 13 residues.